This T cell receptor beta chain was profiled in a study of OX40 agonist ivuxolimab in advanced cancers. Overall study findings and caveats: Compared with CD4+, CD8+ T cells on average had more expanded clones. Dose levels from 0.1 to 3.0 mg/kg saw CD4+ and CD8+ blood T cells expand clonally by week 6.

The repertoire was sequenced with immunoSEQ multiplex PCR; TCRdb's copy has only in-frame clones and lacks some. The table records 95,000 to 100,000 clones, 90% of them present only once. Germline CDR1 reads LNHDA; CDR2 reads SQIVND (reference sequence). V was shortened by 7 bases and J by 0 bases, with 15 bases between the two germline ends. This CDR3 has 15 residues. For this clone: The antigen remains undetermined.

This chain uses TRBV19 with TRBJ1-2; D uncertain. This clonotype was sampled from an adult with an advanced solid tumor such as melanoma, head and neck, liver or kidney cancer. The specimen comprised CD4+ or CD8+ T cells sorted from blood, sampled in a trial of the OX40 agonist ivuxolimab. This CDR3 is CASTSPSTANYGYTF. The CDR3 DNA is TGTGCCAGTACGAGTCCCTCCACGGCTAACTATGGCTACACCTTC.